The 25 T cell receptor beta chains in this list originate from one sample, sequenced in a study of blood T cell repertoires in COVID-19. Some clones are missing from TCRdb's copy, which holds only in-frame ones; the method was immunoSEQ multiplex PCR. The sample has about 240,000 clones, about 83% seen once; the top ten hold 9% to 15%. Sequencing input: peripheral blood. These receptors all come from a man at least 80 years old with acute or convalescent COVID-19.

V is TRBV15 and J is TRBJ2-7, with 7 bases that match TRBD1. J lost 2 bases, V lost 1 base, and 2 bases had no gene match. This CDR3 is 14 amino acids long. Germline CDR1 is LNHNV and CDR2 is YYDKDF (reference sequence). The CDR3 spells CATSRAQGPYEQYF. DNA for the CDR3: TGTGCCACCAGCAGAGCACAGGGGCCCTACGAGCAGTACTTC.

The chain links TRBV28 to TRBJ2-3; D gene uncertain. In germline, CDR1 is MDHEN, CDR2 SYDVKM. V lost 1 base, J lost 1 base, and 6 bases lay in between. The CDR3 is made up of 14 amino acids. As DNA, the CDR3 is TGTGCCAGCAGTTTATCCCTTGGCACAGATACGCAGTATTTT. This gives the protein CASSLSLGTDTQYF.

This rearrangement joins TRBV25-1 to TRBJ1-2; D not certain. Germline values: CDR1 MGHDK, CDR2 SYGVNS. The CDR3 has 11 amino acids. Trimming shortened V by 4 bases and J by 8 bases, and 8 bases separated the two germline ends. The CDR3 sequence: CASSAQEGYTF. The CDR3 nucleotides are TGTGCCAGCAGTGCCCAGGAAGGCTACACCTTC.

Of note for this clone: The sample contains more than one DNA sequence encoding this CDR3. The chain has TRBV3-1 (or the pseudogene TRBV3-2) and TRBJ2-7; 8 bases agree with TRBD1. The CDR3 totals 15 residues. Germline CDR1 is LGHDT and CDR2 is YNNKEL (reference sequence). V trimming: 1 base; J trimming: 4 bases; junction bases outside the gene matches: 6. The CDR3 DNA sequence: TGTGCCAGCAGCCAAGTCGGGACAGGTTCTTACGAGCAGTACTTC. It codes for CASSQVGTGSYEQYF.

This rearrangement joins TRBV15 to TRBJ1-1; the match to TRBD1 covers 9 bases. J was trimmed by 2 bases and V by 0 bases; bases with no gene match: 13. Germline V gene lookup returns CDR1 LNHNV and CDR2 YYDKDF (reference sequence). This CDR3 region has 19 residues. The CDR3 here is CATSRDLRGQGGRNTEAFF. CDR3 in DNA: TGTGCCACCAGCAGAGATTTGAGGGGACAGGGAGGCCGAAACACTGAAGCTTTCTTT.

This sequence joins TRBV19 and TRBJ2-1, with 8 bases that match TRBD2. The CDR3 loop spans 14 amino acids. The germline gives CDR1 LNHDA, CDR2 SQIVND (reference sequence). V dropped 6 bases and J dropped 6; count of bases not matched to a gene: 7. CDR3 region: CASSREGITNEQFF. The CDR3 bases are TGTGCCAGTAGCCGGGAGGGAATCACCAATGAGCAGTTCTTC.

The chain links TRBV5-1 to TRBJ2-7; weak D call: TRBD2 (7 bases). The CDR3 runs to 15 residues. Trimming took off 0 bases at V and 5 bases at J, with 15 bases between the two ends. Germline CDR1 reads SGHRS; CDR2 reads YFSETQ. The CDR3 DNA is TGCGCCAGCAGCTTGGAGGGGGGGCTTATCGACGAGCAGTACTTC. Its translation is CASSLEGGLIDEQYF.

The V gene is TRBV5-1, the J gene TRBJ1-5; D might be TRBD1 (6 bases). Germline V gives CDR1 SGHRS, CDR2 YFSETQ. V lost 0 bases and J 6 bases, leaving 13 bases between the germline ends. The CDR3 spans 15 residues. CDR3 residues: CASSLAGGASQPQHF. The CDR3 bases are TGCGCCAGCAGCTTGGCCGGGGGGGCCAGTCAGCCCCAGCATTTT. Full variable domain (outside the CDR3, taken from reference TRBV5-1 and TRBJ1-5): KAGVTQTPRYLIKTRGQQVTLSCSPISGHRSVSWYQQTPGQGLQFLFEYFSETQRNKGNFPGRFSGRQFSNSRSEMNVSTLELGDSALYLCASSLAGGASQPQHFGDGTRLSIL.

This clone was observed a handful of times. In DNA, the CDR3 is TGTGCCAGTAGTCCGCCTGGACAGGGAGAAGGCTACACCTTC. Residues: CASSPPGQGEGYTF. V usage is TRBV19 and J usage is TRBJ1-2, with 8 bases matching TRBD1. Germline V gene lookup returns CDR1 LNHDA and CDR2 SQIVND (reference sequence). The CDR3 totals 14 residues. The V gene end was trimmed by 5 bases and the J gene end by 8 bases; junction bases not matched to a gene: 10.

The chain recombines TRBV7-8 with TRBJ2-1; 13 bases fit TRBD2. This CDR3 spans 16 amino acids. The V gene end was trimmed by 0 bases and the J gene end by 10 bases; junction bases not matched to a gene: 6. Germline lookup yields CDR1 SGHVS and CDR2 FQNEAQ. The CDR3 reads CASSLALGLAGMEQFF. For the CDR3, the DNA is TGTGCCAGCAGCTTAGCCCTGGGACTAGCGGGAATGGAGCAGTTCTTC.

This chain joins TRBV5-4 and TRBJ2-2; D uncertain. The V end was cut by 0 bases, the J end by 0 bases, with 3 bases between. This CDR3 contains 14 residues. The germline V gene has CDR1 SGHNT and CDR2 YYREEE (reference sequence). The CDR3 DNA reads TGTGCCAGCAGCTTGGCCGCGAACACCGGGGAGCTGTTTTTT. Protein sequence: CASSLAANTGELFF.

Comments on this clone: The sample has other DNA sequences that encode this CDR3 too. The CDR3 DNA follows: TGCGCCAGCAGCGACAGGCCGAATCAGCCCCAGCATTTT. It translates to CASSDRPNQPQHF. The V call is TRBV5-1, the J call TRBJ1-5; perhaps TRBD1 as D (6 bases). V was cut by 4 bases and J by 4 bases, with 9 bases left in between. Germline CDR1 and CDR2: SGHRS and YFSETQ. CDR3 length: 13 amino acids.

This chain uses TRBV19 with TRBJ2-1; tentative D call: TRBD1 (6 bases). The CDR3 consists of 15 residues. Germline assignment: CDR1 LNHDA and CDR2 SQIVND (reference sequence). Trimming removed 4 bases from V and 8 bases from J, with 18 bases in between. CDR3: CASSTPWQGIYEQFF. The CDR3 DNA follows: TGTGCCAGTAGTACTCCTTGGCAGGGGATCTATGAGCAGTTCTTC.

This chain joins TRBV5-1 and TRBJ1-4, with 9 bases identical to TRBD1. Per germline, CDR1 SGHRS and CDR2 YFSETQ. Trimming removed 4 bases from V and 3 bases from J; junction bases left unmatched: 1. CDR3 length: 14 residues. This CDR3 is CASSRDRANEKLFF. In DNA form, the CDR3 reads TGCGCCAGCAGCCGGGACAGGGCTAATGAAAAACTGTTTTTT.

The chain has TRBV29-1 and TRBJ2-7; 7 bases align to TRBD2. The CDR3 loop spans 14 amino acids. Germline lookup yields CDR1 SQVTM and CDR2 ANQGSEA. Germline trimming cut 4 bases from V and 0 bases from J; bases unmatched to any gene: 6. CDR3 in amino acids: CSVGGGGLSYEQYF. DNA for the CDR3: TGCAGCGTTGGAGGCGGGGGACTCTCCTACGAGCAGTACTTC.

The chain uses TRBV3-1 (or the pseudogene TRBV3-2) and TRBJ1-1; possibly TRBD1 for D (6 bases). The V end was cut by 5 bases, the J end by 11 bases, with 12 bases between. The CDR3 length is 11 residues. Germline CDR1 reads LGHDT; CDR2 reads YNNKEL (reference sequence). The CDR3 DNA reads TGTGCCAGCAGCGGACACAGGGATGCTTTCTTT. This gives the protein CASSGHRDAFF.

J is TRBJ2-3 and V is TRBV3-1 (or the pseudogene TRBV3-2); a possible D gene is TRBD2 (5 bases). CDR1 is LGHDT and CDR2 is YNNKEL in the germline V gene (reference sequence). Trimming stripped 0 bases from V and 3 bases from J, with 7 bases between. The CDR3 loop spans 14 amino acids. This chain's CDR3 is CASSQDSGTDTQYF. Written as DNA, the CDR3 is TGTGCCAGCAGCCAAGACTCGGGGACAGATACGCAGTATTTT.

The chain uses TRBV28 and TRBJ2-3; 9 positions agree with TRBD2. Per the germline V gene, CDR1 is MDHEN and CDR2 is SYDVKM. The junction had 4 bases not matched to a gene; V was cut back by 3 bases and J by 6 bases. The CDR3 is 14 amino acids. The CDR3, as DNA: TGTGCCAGCAGTTTGGTCCTAGCGGGGGATACGCAGTATTTT. This translates into CASSLVLAGDTQYF.

The rearrangement joins TRBV7-8 to TRBJ1-3, with D possibly matching TRBD1 (5 bases). The length of the CDR3 is 14 residues. The V gene lost 2 bases and the J gene lost 0 bases, with 5 bases spanning the gap. Germline CDR1 and CDR2: SGHVS and FQNEAQ. The CDR3 region has the DNA TGTGCCAGCAGCTTACAGGGCTCTGGAAACACCATATATTTT. Translation gives CASSLQGSGNTIYF.

The chain is built from TRBV7-3 and TRBJ2-2, with TRBD1 as a possible D gene (5 bases). V dropped 5 bases and J dropped 2 bases, with 9 bases sitting between them. Germline V gene sequence: CDR1 SGHTA, CDR2 FQGTGA. The CDR3 runs to 14 residues. CDR3 sequence (DNA): TGTGCCAGCAGCCGACAGCCAAACACCGGGGAGCTGTTTTTT. Its protein is CASSRQPNTGELFF.

The V gene is TRBV27, the J gene TRBJ2-5, with TRBD2 matching over 11 bases. Germline-derived CDR1 and CDR2 are MNHEY and SMNVEV (reference sequence). The J segment lost 1 base and the V segment lost 5 bases, leaving 0 bases of the junction unmatched. The CDR3 loop spans 14 amino acids. This chain's CDR3 is CASSGTSGQETQYF. The DNA for the CDR3 is TGTGCCAGCAGTGGGACTAGCGGCCAAGAGACCCAGTACTTC.

This chain joins TRBV6-4 and TRBJ1-6; 7 bases fit TRBD1. V lost 7 bases and J lost 5; bases outside the gene matches: 11. The CDR3 is made up of 16 amino acids. Germline V gene sequence: CDR1 MRHNA, CDR2 SNTAGT. The CDR3: CASKSSRDSNNSPLHF. In nucleotides, the CDR3 is TGTGCCAGCAAAAGCTCAAGGGACAGTAATAATTCACCCCTCCACTTT.

This chain joins TRBV3-1 (or the pseudogene TRBV3-2) and TRBJ1-1; weak D call: TRBD1 (6 bases). Germline CDR1 and CDR2: LGHDT and YNNKEL (reference sequence). The CDR3 runs 12 residues. Trimming removed 2 bases from V and 6 bases from J, with 7 bases in between. CDR3 sequence (DNA): TGTGCCAGCAGCCAAAGGGGGTCTGAAGCTTTCTTT. Residues: CASSQRGSEAFF.

The chain couples TRBV18 to TRBJ1-5; 7 nucleotides agree with TRBD1. The CDR3 runs 16 residues. Germline V lookup: CDR1 KGHSH, CDR2 LQKENI. J was trimmed by 4 bases and V by 3 bases; bases with no gene match: 9. Here the CDR3 reads CASSPMTGSANQPQHF. The CDR3 coding sequence is TGTGCCAGCTCACCCATGACAGGGAGCGCTAATCAGCCCCAGCATTTT.

This clone was picked up one time. The J gene is TRBJ1-2, the V gene TRBV7-2, with 10 bases fitting TRBD1. The CDR3 has 17 amino acids. Germline V lookup: CDR1 SGHTA, CDR2 FQGNSA. The V segment lost 3 bases and the J segment 8 bases; nucleotides outside the gene matches: 15. The CDR3 loop is CASSLWGSGTGVGGYTF. The CDR3 DNA is TGTGCCAGCAGCTTGTGGGGATCCGGGACAGGGGTCGGGGGCTACACCTTC.